These 15 T cell receptor beta chains were all obtained from the same sample, sequenced in a study of blood T cell repertoires in COVID-19. TCRdb's table, derived via immunoSEQ multiplex PCR, lists solely in-frame clones and lacks some. The profile shows 230,000 or so clones, about 87% of them singletons. Source material: PBMCs or T cells enriched from blood (not recorded which). Receptor source: a woman under 40 who had recovered from COVID-19.

V is TRBV5-4 and J is TRBJ2-1; 8 bases are shared with TRBD2. The V gene's germline CDR1 is SGHNT and CDR2 YYREEE (reference sequence). CDR3 length equals 18 residues. V trimming: 1 base; J trimming: 7 bases; junction bases outside the gene matches: 16. The CDR3, as DNA: TGTGCCAGCAGCTTGTCAAGGGGCGGCGGGGGGCCGGGGAATGAGCAGTTCTTC. Translating gives CASSLSRGGGGPGNEQFF. The full variable domain, in which reference TRBV5-4 and TRBJ2-1 provide the parts outside the CDR3, is ETGVTQSPTHLIKTRGQQVTLRCSSQSGHNTVSWYQQALGQGPQFIFQYYREEENGRGNFPPRFSGLQFPNYSSELNVNALELDDSALYLCASSLSRGGGGPGNEQFFGPGTRLTVL.

This sequence joins TRBV4-3 and TRBJ2-6; 8 bases are shared with TRBD1. The length of the CDR3 is 18 residues. Germline-derived CDR1 and CDR2 are LGHNA and YSLEER. V gave up 0 bases and J gave up 3 bases; unmatched junction bases: 7. CDR3 DNA sequence: TGCGCCAGCAGCCAAGATCCCCCGGACAGGGATGGGGCCAACGTCCTGACTTTC. Translation: CASSQDPPDRDGANVLTF.

The rearrangement uses TRBV5-4 and TRBJ1-6; the D gene is possibly TRBD1 (6 bases). CDR3 size: 17 residues. In germline, CDR1 is SGHNT, CDR2 YYREEE (reference sequence). The V end lost 4 bases, the J end lost 7 bases, and 21 bases lay between the germline ends. CDR3 amino acids: CASSHWPRTAGNSPLHF. The CDR3 nucleotides are TGTGCCAGCAGCCACTGGCCGAGGACAGCTGGGAATTCACCCCTCCACTTT.

In this sample, this clone turned up many times. The chain joins TRBV11-2 to TRBJ1-1; D might be TRBD1 (5 bases). This CDR3 region has 14 residues. Trimming shortened V by 1 base and J by 6 bases, and 12 bases separated the two germline ends. CDR1 SGHAT and CDR2 FQNNGV come from the germline V gene. The CDR3 DNA reads TGTGCCAGCAGCTTAGTAGATAGGGGTCCTGAAGCTTTCTTT. Encoded protein: CASSLVDRGPEAFF.

The gene calls are TRBV15 and TRBJ2-7, with 13 bases aligning to TRBD2. The J segment lost 9 bases and the V segment lost 5 bases, leaving 4 bases of the junction unmatched. This CDR3 has 13 amino acids. Germline V CDR1 and CDR2: LNHNV, YYDKDF (reference sequence). CDR3 residues: CATSDGTSGVQYF. The CDR3 region has the DNA TGTGCCACCAGCGATGGGACTAGCGGGGTGCAGTACTTC.

The chain carries TRBV18 and TRBJ1-3, with a weak D call TRBD1 (6 bases). The CDR3 has 16 residues. The V end was cut by 3 bases, the J end by 0 bases, with 12 bases between. CDR1 is KGHSH and CDR2 is LQKENI in the germline V gene. The CDR3 DNA reads as TGTGCCAGCTCACCCGACAGGACACTCTCTGGAAACACCATATATTTT. Translating it yields CASSPDRTLSGNTIYF.

This clone has just a few counts. The J gene is TRBJ2-1, the V gene TRBV4-3; no definite D call. Germline CDR1 LGHNA, CDR2 YSLEER. This CDR3 contains 14 residues. V was pared by 2 bases and J by 6 bases, with 11 bases between. The CDR3 sequence is CASSQLPPRNEQFF. The CDR3 nucleotides are TGCGCCAGCAGCCAACTTCCCCCCCGCAATGAGCAGTTCTTC.

This clone showed up just once. The gene calls are TRBV7-3 and TRBJ2-1, with D maybe TRBD2 (6 bases). Germline V gene lookup returns CDR1 SGHTA and CDR2 FQGTGA. The CDR3 is 14 residues long. Trimming removed 5 bases from V and 7 bases from J, with 15 bases in between. The CDR3 sequence: CASSPGLLGNEQFF. The CDR3 DNA reads TGTGCCAGCAGCCCGGGACTCCTAGGGAATGAGCAGTTCTTC.

This rearrangement joins TRBV4-1 to TRBJ2-1; D remains unclear. This CDR3 is built from 14 residues. CDR1 and CDR2 (germline): MGHRA, YSYEKL. V was cut by 4 bases and J by 4 bases, with 11 bases left in between. This CDR3 reads CASSLGVVYNEQFF. The CDR3 DNA is TGCGCCAGCAGCCTTGGAGTGGTTTACAATGAGCAGTTCTTC.

V usage is TRBV19 and J usage is TRBJ2-7, with TRBD1 as a possible D gene (6 bases). Germline CDR1 is LNHDA and CDR2 is SQIVND (reference sequence). Trimming stripped 6 bases from V and 2 bases from J, with 14 bases between. The CDR3 length is 14 residues. DNA for the CDR3: TGTGCCAGTAGGGAGACAGGAACCACCTACGAGCAGTACTTC. Its translation is CASRETGTTYEQYF.

This clone was counted between two and nine times. V is TRBV29-1 and J is TRBJ1-1, with a possible D match to TRBD1 (5 bases). Between the trimmed V and J ends, which lost 6 bases and 7 bases, there was a span of 9 bases. The germline V gene has CDR1 SQVTM and CDR2 ANQGSEA. The CDR3 is 10 amino acids. CDR3 in DNA: TGCAGCGTAGGACACGTTGAAGCTTTCTTT. It codes for CSVGHVEAFF.

This clone was counted once. The V call is TRBV5-6, the J call TRBJ1-3; D not resolved. V shed 2 bases and J shed 2 bases, with 8 bases lying between them. CDR1 and CDR2 (germline): SGHDT, YYEEEE. The CDR3 extends over 14 amino acids. The CDR3 DNA is TGTGCCAGCAGCTTAGTTTCTACTGGAAACACCATATATTTT. It encodes CASSLVSTGNTIYF.

The chain couples TRBV28 to TRBJ2-2; 7 bases agree with TRBD1. The CDR3 covers 18 residues. Germline V CDR1 and CDR2: MDHEN, SYDVKM. Germline trimming cut 7 bases from V and 0 bases from J; bases unmatched to any gene: 14. In DNA form, the CDR3 reads TGTGCCAGCACCCCGTGGGACAGATTAATGGCGAACACCGGGGAGCTGTTTTTT. Amino acid sequence: CASTPWDRLMANTGELFF. Full variable domain (remainder filled in from reference TRBV28 and TRBJ2-2): DVKVTQSSRYLVKRTGEKVFLECVQDMDHENMFWYRQDPGLGLRLIYFSYDVKMKEKGDIPEGYSVSREKKERFSLILESASTNQTSMYLCASTPWDRLMANTGELFFGEGSRLTVL.

This clone was recorded once. This chain connects TRBV9 to TRBJ1-1; 9 bases match TRBD1. The CDR3 sequence is 15 residues long. The junction had 9 bases not matched to a gene; V was cut back by 3 bases and J by 6 bases. Looked up from germline, CDR1 is SGDLS and CDR2 is YYNGEE. The DNA of the CDR3 is TGTGCCAGCAGCGGGGGACAGGGCCAGGCGGCTGAAGCTTTCTTT. As protein: CASSGGQGQAAEAFF.

This sequence joins TRBV4-3 and TRBJ1-1; D uncertain. V lost 1 base and J lost 0, with 9 bases in between. This CDR3 has 15 residues. Germline loops: CDR1 LGHNA, CDR2 YSLEER. This CDR3 reads CASSQVATLNTEAFF. The DNA of the CDR3 is TGCGCCAGCAGCCAAGTAGCCACCCTGAACACTGAAGCTTTCTTT.